These T cell receptor beta chains were read from a single sample in a study of T cells in localized non-small cell lung cancer. The assay was immunoSEQ multiplex PCR, and TCRdb's table has in-frame clones only and misses some. In the table there are roughly 3,000 clones, roughly 30% of which are singletons. Specimen: lung tumor tissue, collected before any cancer treatment. All receptors come from a woman aged 35 to 69 with stage I lung adenocarcinoma. Both conserved end residues are part of each CDR3. A D gene is named only where the DNA matches it firmly. Clone sizes are given selectively: once, few, many, or a class where the clone is expanded.

NA TRBJ2-7 medium-sized TRBV6-8 CASSQVTYEQYF TGTGCCAGCAGCCAGGTTACCTACGAGCAGTACTTC
NA TRBJ2-1 NA TRBV28 CASSLLGSAGGEQFF TGTGCCAGCAGTTTATTGGGGAGCGCGGGTGGTGAGCAGTTCTTC
NA TRBJ2-5 few TRBV5-1 CASSPGTQQETQYF TGCGCCAGCAGCCCCGGGACTCAACAAGAGACCCAGTACTTC
TRBD2 TRBJ2-2 NA TRBV28 CASRTGTSGTGELFF TGTGCCAGCAGAACCGGGACTAGTGGGACCGGGGAGCTGTTTTTT
NA TRBJ2-1 few TRBV4-1 CASSQDLAAGDIFNEQFF TGCGCCAGCAGCCAAGATCTCGCGGCAGGGGATATCTTCAATGAGCAGTTCTTC
TRBD1 TRBJ1-1 NA TRBV10-3 CASGHSRGAGGNTEAFF TGTGCCAGCGGCCACTCGAGAGGGGCAGGGGGAAACACTGAAGCTTTCTTT
NA TRBJ1-5 NA TRBV19 CASQGRNGATQHF TGTGCCAGTCAGGGGCGAAACGGGGCTACCCAGCATTTT
TRBD2 TRBJ2-5 NA TRBV19 CASSIQRTSGRGSRETQYF TGTGCCAGTAGTATACAAAGGACTAGCGGGAGAGGGAGCCGAGAGACCCAGTACTTC
TRBD1 TRBJ1-5 NA TRBV18 CASSQGAGNQPQHF TGTGCCAGCTCACAGGGGGCAGGCAATCAGCCCCAGCATTTT
TRBD2 TRBJ2-5 large TRBV6-8 CASSPYGAGRDRETQYF TGTGCCAGCAGCCCTTACGGAGCGGGACGGGATAGAGAGACCCAGTACTTC
NA TRBJ2-3 NA TRBV30 CAWSVLTGSTTQYF TGTGCCTGGAGTGTACTAACAGGAAGCACTACGCAGTATTTT
NA TRBJ1-2 NA TRBV30 CAWSPPRGLDYGYTF TGTGCCTGGAGTCCACCCCGGGGGCTGGACTATGGCTACACCTTC
TRBD2 TRBJ2-2 few TRBV30 CAWRWREGDTGELFF TGTGCCTGGAGGTGGAGGGAGGGTGACACCGGGGAGCTGTTTTTT
NA TRBJ2-1 NA TRBV11-3 CASSLNQGLNEQFF TGTGCCAGCAGCTTAAATCAGGGTCTGAATGAGCAGTTCTTC